The TCR beta chain under discussion was sequenced for a study of shared clonotypes between healthy human individuals. The study, taken as a whole, reports: The sharing of 5% to 6.5% of naive CD4 clonotypes was seen across a handful of donors. How much donors shared clonotypes was expected to be affected by sequencing depth.

Germline V gene lookup returns CDR1 MGHDK and CDR2 SYGVNS. The CDR3 consists of 15 residues. V gave up 6 bases and J gave up 4 bases; unmatched junction bases: 5. To note about this clone: Antigen: not known.

Deep was the level at which the assay was run. Each subset's genomic DNA was shared equally among a number of immunoSEQ plates. Only in-frame clones appear in the TCRdb table, and some are missing; sequencing was by immunoSEQ multiplex PCR. Of hundreds of thousands of clones listed, nearly 95% are singletons. In the naive CD8 group, cells lacked CD45RO and were positively selected for CCR7, so terminally differentiated effector memory CD45RA+ cells were left out. Source material: naive CD8+ T cells sorted from blood. The gene calls are TRBV25-1 and TRBJ2-1; 11 bases are shared with TRBD1. This TCR derives from a man aged 30 to 39 in good health. In DNA form, the CDR3 reads TGTGCCAGCAGAAGCCGGGACAGGGGGTACAATGAGCAGTTCTTC. This codes for CASRSRDRGYNEQFF.